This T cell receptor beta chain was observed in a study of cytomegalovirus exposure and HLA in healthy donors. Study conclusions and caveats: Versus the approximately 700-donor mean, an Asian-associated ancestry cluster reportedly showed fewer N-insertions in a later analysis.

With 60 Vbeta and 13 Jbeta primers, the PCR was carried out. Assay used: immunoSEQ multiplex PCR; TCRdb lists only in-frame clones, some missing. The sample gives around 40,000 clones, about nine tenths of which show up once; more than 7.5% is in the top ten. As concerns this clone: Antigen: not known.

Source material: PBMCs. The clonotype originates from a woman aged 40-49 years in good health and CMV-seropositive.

As DNA, the CDR3 is TGCAGCGCTGGGGCCCCCCAAGGTACGAAGGGCTACACCTTC. This gives the protein CSAGAPQGTKGYTF. V is TRBV29-1 and J is TRBJ1-2; perhaps TRBD1 as D (5 bases). CDR1 and CDR2 from the germline V gene are SQVTM and ANQGSEA. Trimming pared 7 bases from V and 8 bases from J, leaving 23 bases between. This CDR3 has 14 amino acids.